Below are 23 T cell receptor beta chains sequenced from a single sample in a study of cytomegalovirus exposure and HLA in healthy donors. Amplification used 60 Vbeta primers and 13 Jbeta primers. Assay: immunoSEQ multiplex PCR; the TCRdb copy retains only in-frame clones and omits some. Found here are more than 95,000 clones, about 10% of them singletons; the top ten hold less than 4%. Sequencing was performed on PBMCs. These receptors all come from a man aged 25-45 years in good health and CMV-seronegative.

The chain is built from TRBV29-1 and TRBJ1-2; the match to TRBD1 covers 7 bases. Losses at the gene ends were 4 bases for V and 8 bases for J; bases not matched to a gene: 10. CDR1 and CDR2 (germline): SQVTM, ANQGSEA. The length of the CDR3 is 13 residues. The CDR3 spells CSVVRPGGVGYTF. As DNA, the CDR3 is TGCAGCGTTGTTCGGCCAGGGGGAGTCGGCTACACCTTC.

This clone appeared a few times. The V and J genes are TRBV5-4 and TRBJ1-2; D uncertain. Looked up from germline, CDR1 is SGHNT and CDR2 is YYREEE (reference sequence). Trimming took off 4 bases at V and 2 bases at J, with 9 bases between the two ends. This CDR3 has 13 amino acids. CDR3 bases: TGTGCCAGCAGCCCTGACAAGAACTATGGCTACACCTTC. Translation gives CASSPDKNYGYTF.

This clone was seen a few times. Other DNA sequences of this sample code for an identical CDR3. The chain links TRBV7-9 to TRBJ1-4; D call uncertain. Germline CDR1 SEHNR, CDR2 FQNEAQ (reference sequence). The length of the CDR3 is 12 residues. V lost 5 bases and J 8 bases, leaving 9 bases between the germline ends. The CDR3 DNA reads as TGTGCCAGCAGCCCCACCCGGGAAAAACTGTTTTTT. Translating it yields CASSPTREKLFF.

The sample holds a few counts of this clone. The CDR3 bases are TGTGCCAGCAGTCAGACAGGTATCCCTGAAGCTTTCTTT. It translates to CASSQTGIPEAFF. J is TRBJ1-1 and V is TRBV27; tentatively, D is TRBD1 (6 bases). The CDR3 contains 13 residues. Germline V lookup: CDR1 MNHEY, CDR2 SMNVEV (reference sequence). Trimming cost V 5 bases and J 6 bases, with 13 bases left between them.

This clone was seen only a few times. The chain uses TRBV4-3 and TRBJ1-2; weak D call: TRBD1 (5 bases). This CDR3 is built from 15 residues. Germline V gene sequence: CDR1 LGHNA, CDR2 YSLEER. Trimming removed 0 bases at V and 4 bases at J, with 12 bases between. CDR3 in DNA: TGCGCCAGCAGCCAAGATTCGGGGGATCCCTATGGCTACACCTTC. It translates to CASSQDSGDPYGYTF.

Here the CDR3 DNA reads TGCGCCAGCAGCTTGGGCACAGGGGGCTCGCTCTCCTCTGGAAACACCATATATTTT. Encoded protein: CASSLGTGGSLSSGNTIYF. This sequence joins TRBV5-1 and TRBJ1-3; 9 positions match TRBD1. This CDR3 has 19 amino acids. The V gene's germline CDR1 is SGHRS and CDR2 YFSETQ. Germline trimming cut 0 bases from V and 0 bases from J; bases unmatched to any gene: 10.

The CDR3, as DNA: TGCGCCAGCAGCCAAGGACACGTTAATTCACCCCTCCACTTT. Translation: CASSQGHVNSPLHF. The genes are TRBV4-3 and TRBJ1-6; D not certain. Trimming pared 1 base from V and 6 bases from J, leaving 7 bases between. CDR3 size: 14 residues. From germline, CDR1 is LGHNA and CDR2 YSLEER.

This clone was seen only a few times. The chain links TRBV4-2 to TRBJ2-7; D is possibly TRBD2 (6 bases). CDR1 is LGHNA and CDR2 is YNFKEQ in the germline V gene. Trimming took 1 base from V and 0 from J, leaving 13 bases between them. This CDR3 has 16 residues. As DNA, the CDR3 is TGTGCCAGCAGCCAAGCGCAGGGACTGAGCTCCTACGAGCAGTACTTC. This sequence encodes CASSQAQGLSSYEQYF.

CDR3 amino acids: CASSRRLAGNTGELFF. The CDR3 DNA reads TGTGCCAGCAGCCGCAGACTAGCGGGGAACACCGGGGAGCTGTTTTTT. The rearrangement joins TRBV28 to TRBJ2-2; 10 nucleotides line up with TRBD2. The CDR3 loop spans 16 amino acids. Trimming cost V 6 bases and J 1 base; bases outside gene matches: 5. Germline V gene sequence: CDR1 MDHEN, CDR2 SYDVKM.

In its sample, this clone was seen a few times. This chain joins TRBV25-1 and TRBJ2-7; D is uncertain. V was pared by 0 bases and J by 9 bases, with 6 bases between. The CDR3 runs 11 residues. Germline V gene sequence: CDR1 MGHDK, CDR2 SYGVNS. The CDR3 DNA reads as TGTGCCAGCAGTGAATACGGGTGGCAGTACTTC. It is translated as CASSEYGWQYF.

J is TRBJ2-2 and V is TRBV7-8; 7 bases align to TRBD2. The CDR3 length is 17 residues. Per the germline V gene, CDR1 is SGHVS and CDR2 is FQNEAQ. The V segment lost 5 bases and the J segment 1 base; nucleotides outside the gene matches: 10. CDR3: CASSPRGRGRNTGELFF. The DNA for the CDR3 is TGTGCCAGCAGCCCTCGGGGGAGGGGCCGGAACACCGGGGAGCTGTTTTTT.

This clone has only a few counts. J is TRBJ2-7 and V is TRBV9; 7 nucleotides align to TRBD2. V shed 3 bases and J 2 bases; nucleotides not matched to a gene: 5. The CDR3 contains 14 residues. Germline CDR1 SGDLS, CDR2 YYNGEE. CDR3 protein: CASSDSGSTYEQYF. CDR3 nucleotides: TGTGCCAGCAGCGATAGCGGGTCCACCTACGAGCAGTACTTC.

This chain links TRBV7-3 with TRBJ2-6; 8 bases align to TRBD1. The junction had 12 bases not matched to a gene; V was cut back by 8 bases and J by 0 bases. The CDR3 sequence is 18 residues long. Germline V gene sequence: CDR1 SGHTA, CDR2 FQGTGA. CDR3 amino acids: CASRASGQAYSGANVLTF. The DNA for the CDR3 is TGTGCCAGCCGAGCCTCGGGACAGGCGTACTCTGGGGCCAACGTCCTGACTTTC. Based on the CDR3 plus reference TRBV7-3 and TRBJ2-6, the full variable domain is GAGVSQTPSNKVTEKGKYVELRCDPISGHTALYWYRQSLGQGPEFLIYFQGTGAADDSGLPNDRFFAVRPEGSVSTLKIQRTERGDSAVYLCASRASGQAYSGANVLTFGAGSRLTVL.

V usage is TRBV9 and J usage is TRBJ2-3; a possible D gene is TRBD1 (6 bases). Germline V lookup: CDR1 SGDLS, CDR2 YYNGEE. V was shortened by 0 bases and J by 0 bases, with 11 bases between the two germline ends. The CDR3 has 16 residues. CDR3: CASSVVGTTSTDTQYF. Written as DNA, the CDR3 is TGTGCCAGCAGCGTAGTCGGGACAACTAGCACAGATACGCAGTATTTT.

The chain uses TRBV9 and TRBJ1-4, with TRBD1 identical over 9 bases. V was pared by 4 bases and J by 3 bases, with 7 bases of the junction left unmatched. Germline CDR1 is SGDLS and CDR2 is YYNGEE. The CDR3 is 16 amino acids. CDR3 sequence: CASSLTQGAANEKLFF. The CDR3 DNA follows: TGTGCCAGCAGCTTGACACAGGGGGCGGCTAATGAAAAACTGTTTTTT.

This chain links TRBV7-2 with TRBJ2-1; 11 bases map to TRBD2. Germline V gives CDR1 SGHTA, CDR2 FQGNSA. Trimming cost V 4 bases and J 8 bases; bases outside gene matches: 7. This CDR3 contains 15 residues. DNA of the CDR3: TGTGCCAGCAGCTCCCCGACTAGCGGGGAAGATGAGCAGTTCTTC. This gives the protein CASSSPTSGEDEQFF.

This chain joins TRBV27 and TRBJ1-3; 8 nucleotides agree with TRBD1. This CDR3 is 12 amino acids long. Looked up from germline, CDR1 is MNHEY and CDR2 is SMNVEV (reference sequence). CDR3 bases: TGTCTTAGGACAGGGCTCGGAAACACCATATATTTT. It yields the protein CLRTGLGNTIYF.

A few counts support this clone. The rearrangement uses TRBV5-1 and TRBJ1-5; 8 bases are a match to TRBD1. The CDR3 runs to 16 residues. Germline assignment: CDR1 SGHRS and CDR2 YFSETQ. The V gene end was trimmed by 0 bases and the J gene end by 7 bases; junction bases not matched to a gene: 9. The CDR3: CASSLGPRTGTQPQHF. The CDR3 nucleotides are TGCGCCAGCAGCTTGGGCCCCCGGACAGGGACCCAGCCCCAGCATTTT.

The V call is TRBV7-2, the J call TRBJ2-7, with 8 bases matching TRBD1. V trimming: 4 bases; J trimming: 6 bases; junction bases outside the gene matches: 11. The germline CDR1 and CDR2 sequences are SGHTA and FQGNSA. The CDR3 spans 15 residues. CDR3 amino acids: CASSSPRGLSGEQYF. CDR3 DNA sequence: TGTGCCAGCAGCTCCCCCAGGGGGCTATCGGGCGAGCAGTACTTC.

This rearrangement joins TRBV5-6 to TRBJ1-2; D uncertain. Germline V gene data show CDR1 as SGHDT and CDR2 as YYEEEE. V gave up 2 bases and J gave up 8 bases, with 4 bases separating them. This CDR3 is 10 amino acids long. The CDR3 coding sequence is TGTGCCAGCAGCTTTTCGGGCTACACCTTC. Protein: CASSFSGYTF.

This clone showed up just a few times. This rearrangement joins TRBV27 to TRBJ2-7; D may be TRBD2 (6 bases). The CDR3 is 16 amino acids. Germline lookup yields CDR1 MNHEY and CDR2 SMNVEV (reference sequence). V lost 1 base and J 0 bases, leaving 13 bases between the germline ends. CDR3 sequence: CASSLFGGVDSYEQYF. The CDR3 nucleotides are TGTGCCAGCAGTTTATTTGGCGGGGTGGACTCCTACGAGCAGTACTTC.

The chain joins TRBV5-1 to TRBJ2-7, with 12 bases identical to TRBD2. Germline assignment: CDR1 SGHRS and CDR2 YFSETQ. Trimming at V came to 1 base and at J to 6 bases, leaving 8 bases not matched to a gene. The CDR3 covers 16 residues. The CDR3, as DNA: TGCGCCAGCAGCTTGACCCTAGCGGGAGGGGTGCTCGAGCAGTACTTC. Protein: CASSLTLAGGVLEQYF.

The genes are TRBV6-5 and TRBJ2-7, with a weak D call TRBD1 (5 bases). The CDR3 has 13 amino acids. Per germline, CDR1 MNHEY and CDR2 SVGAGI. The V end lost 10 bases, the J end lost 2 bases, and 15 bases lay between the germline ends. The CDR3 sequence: CATWQGDAYEQYF. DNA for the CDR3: TGTGCCACCTGGCAGGGTGACGCCTACGAGCAGTACTTC.